This TCR beta chain was profiled in a study of CD8+ T cells in alopecia areata. Study outcomes and limitations: Given one nonresponder, whether baseline CD8+ expansion relates to response remains uncertain.

Described treatment: oral pan-JAK inhibitor, 5-10 mg twice daily. In each case, RNA was isolated and then reverse transcribed into cDNA as the sequencing template. Using immunoSEQ multiplex PCR, the repertoire was profiled, and TCRdb retains in-frame clones only, with some absent. The sample holds about 190,000 clones, more than 50% seen once. Only a few counts were recorded for this clone. Its antigen is unknown. This receptor was taken from a human donor with alopecia areata. Material: CD4+ T cells sorted from blood, obtained at week 24, from a patient treated with tofacitinib.

CDR3 residues: CASSDAQGYEQYF. The CDR3 DNA reads as TGTGCCAGCAGTGATGCACAGGGCTACGAGCAGTACTTC. The gene calls are TRBV2 and TRBJ2-7, with D tentatively TRBD1 (6 bases). This CDR3 is 13 amino acids long. Trimming shortened V by 3 bases and J by 3 bases, and 9 bases separated the two germline ends. Germline V gives CDR1 SNHLY, CDR2 FYNNEI.